These T cell receptor beta chains were read from a single sample in a study of blood T cell repertoires in COVID-19. Profiled with immunoSEQ multiplex PCR; TCRdb holds only in-frame clones, not every one. Of 200,000 to 300,000 clones listed, 91% are singletons. The sequencing input was peripheral blood. These receptors were collected from a person aged 18 to 35 with COVID-19, enrolled during active disease. The CDR3 runs from the conserved cysteine through the conserved F or W. D genes are given only for firm matches. The size of a clone is reported for some rows only, either as once, few or many, or as a class for expanded clones.

>TRBD1|TRBV28|TRBJ1-2|few
CAINPTGGGSGYTF
TGTGCCATCAATCCGACAGGGGGCGGGTCCGGCTACACCTTC
>NA|TRBV15|TRBJ2-7|once
CATSRERAYEQYF
TGTGCCACCAGCAGAGAGAGGGCTTACGAGCAGTACTTC
>NA|TRBV6-5|TRBJ1-5|few
CASKNRINSNQPQHF
TGTGCCAGCAAGAACAGGATCAATAGCAATCAGCCCCAGCATTTT
>TRBD1|TRBV5-1|TRBJ2-5|once
CASSLGQGMRETQYF
TGCGCCAGCAGCTTGGGACAGGGGATGAGAGAGACCCAGTACTTC
>TRBD1|TRBV19|TRBJ2-6|NA
CASSTARGSFYSGANVLTF
TGTGCCAGTAGTACCGCCAGGGGGTCGTTCTACTCTGGGGCCAACGTCCTGACTTTC
>NA|TRBV4-3|TRBJ2-3|NA
CASSPGGSIYTQYF
TGCGCCAGCAGCCCAGGAGGGAGTATCTATACGCAGTATTTT
>TRBD2|TRBV19|TRBJ2-2|NA
CASSIGGGPSTTGELFF
TGTGCCAGTAGTATCGGCGGGGGACCGTCGACAACCGGGGAGCTGTTTTTT
>TRBD1|TRBV7-3|TRBJ2-7|NA
CASSRGQGEDEQYF
TGTGCCAGCAGCCGTGGACAGGGAGAAGACGAGCAGTACTTC
>NA|TRBV5-6|TRBJ1-5|NA
CASSLGGGAQHF
TGTGCCAGCAGCTTAGGGGGGGGAGCCCAGCATTTT
>NA|TRBV6-5|TRBJ2-2|NA
CASSLQATGGELFF
TGTGCCAGCAGTTTACAGGCGACAGGCGGGGAGCTGTTTTTT
>NA|TRBV13|TRBJ2-7|NA
CASSLFPATALEQYF
TGTGCCAGCAGCTTATTTCCGGCGACTGCCCTCGAGCAGTACTTC
>NA|TRBV29-1|TRBJ2-5|NA
CSVEEGVETQYF
TGCAGCGTTGAAGAGGGAGTGGAGACCCAGTACTTC
>TRBD2|TRBV12-5|TRBJ2-7|NA
CASGRTSGPRGGYEQYF
TGTGCTAGTGGTCGGACTAGCGGGCCTAGGGGCGGCTACGAGCAGTACTTC
>NA|TRBV24-1|TRBJ2-3|NA
CATSDPNAFSTDTQYF
TGTGCCACCAGTGACCCTAACGCATTTAGCACAGATACGCAGTATTTT
>NA|TRBV6-5|TRBJ1-2|NA
CASQDRKNYGYTF
TGTGCCAGCCAAGACAGAAAGAACTATGGCTACACCTTC
>TRBD1|TRBV13|TRBJ2-7|once
CASSPPGTGRKYEQYF
TGTGCCAGCAGCCCTCCCGGGACAGGGCGTAAGTACGAGCAGTACTTC
>TRBD1|TRBV13|TRBJ2-1|NA
CASSYGTGVRNEQFF
TGTGCCAGCAGCTACGGGACAGGGGTTAGGAATGAGCAGTTCTTC
>TRBD1|TRBV5-1|TRBJ2-3|NA
CASSLGTGGDTQYF
TGCGCCAGCAGCCTCGGGACAGGGGGCGATACGCAGTATTTT
>NA|TRBV4-1|TRBJ2-3|NA
CASSQGQGSTDTQYF
TGCGCCAGCAGCCAAGGCCAGGGAAGCACAGATACGCAGTATTTT
>TRBD1|TRBV5-1|TRBJ1-1|NA
CASGTDPNTEAFF
TGCGCCAGCGGGACAGACCCGAACACTGAAGCTTTCTTT
>NA|TRBV7-9|TRBJ1-2|NA
CASSLESGYGYTF
TGTGCCAGCAGCTTGGAATCGGGCTATGGCTACACCTTC
>TRBD2|TRBV2|TRBJ2-7|NA
CASSEFAGAVEQYF
TGTGCCAGCAGTGAATTTGCGGGAGCGGTCGAGCAGTACTTC
>NA|TRBV5-4|TRBJ1-2|NA
CASSLGRALDSNYGYTF
TGTGCCAGCAGCTTGGGCAGGGCACTTGACTCTAACTATGGCTACACCTTC
>TRBD1|TRBV11-2|TRBJ2-2|NA
CASSSDRQGPNTGELFF
TGTGCCAGCAGCTCCGACCGACAGGGGCCTAACACCGGGGAGCTGTTTTTT
>NA|TRBV27|TRBJ2-1|NA
CASSLSRDHFYNEQFF
TGTGCCAGCAGTTTATCTCGGGATCACTTCTACAATGAGCAGTTCTTC
>NA|TRBV18|TRBJ2-5|once
CASSRPDKGETQYF
TGTGCCAGCTCACGACCCGACAAAGGAGAGACCCAGTACTTC
>TRBD1|TRBV19|TRBJ1-2|NA
CASSIGPQRDRASYGYTF
TGTGCCAGTAGTATAGGCCCCCAGCGTGACAGGGCATCCTATGGCTACACCTTC
>NA|TRBV5-5|TRBJ2-7|NA
CASVKDIGGYEQYF
TGTGCCAGCGTCAAGGACATCGGGGGCTACGAGCAGTACTTC
>NA|TRBV11-2|TRBJ1-1|NA
CASSLAPDTEAFF
TGTGCCAGCAGCTTAGCCCCAGACACTGAAGCTTTCTTT
>NA|TRBV5-1|TRBJ2-5|NA
CASSLGQQETQYF
TGCGCCAGCAGCTTGGGACAGCAAGAGACCCAGTACTTC
>TRBD1|TRBV6-5|TRBJ2-2|once
CASSYETGAGELFF
TGTGCCAGCAGTTACGAGACAGGGGCCGGGGAGCTGTTTTTT
>TRBD1|TRBV3-1/TRBV3-2|TRBJ1-6|NA
CASSQGTGRDSPLHF
TGTGCCAGCAGCCAAGGGACAGGGAGGGATTCACCCCTCCACTTT
>NA|TRBV19|TRBJ1-4|NA
CASSIQGLEKLFF
TGTGCCAGTAGTATCCAGGGGCTGGAAAAACTGTTTTTT
>TRBD2|TRBV5-1|TRBJ2-4|NA
CASSPGLAGGRDIQYF
TGCGCCAGCAGCCCGGGACTAGCGGGAGGTCGGGACATTCAGTACTTC
>TRBD1|TRBV7-2|TRBJ2-6|few
CASSPGTGNSGANVLTF
TGTGCCAGCAGCCCCGGGACAGGGAACTCTGGGGCCAACGTCCTGACTTTC
>NA|TRBV23-1|TRBJ1-3|few
CASSHKRTAVSGNTIYF
TGCGCCAGCAGTCATAAGCGGACCGCGGTTTCTGGAAACACCATATATTTT
>TRBD1|TRBV27|TRBJ1-1|NA
CASAGGLNTEAFF
TGTGCCAGCGCAGGGGGGCTGAACACTGAAGCTTTCTTT
>TRBD2|TRBV5-6|TRBJ2-7|NA
CASSLMGLSGSGSYEQYF
TGTGCCAGCAGCTTAATGGGACTTAGCGGGTCCGGTTCCTACGAGCAGTACTTC
>TRBD1|TRBV6-4|TRBJ1-2|NA
CASRAGTGNYGYTF
TGTGCCAGCAGGGCCGGGACAGGGAATTATGGCTACACCTTC
>TRBD2|TRBV19|TRBJ2-7|NA
CASSPAGLALEQYF
TGTGCCAGTAGTCCCGCGGGACTAGCACTCGAGCAGTACTTC
>NA|TRBV6-5|TRBJ1-6|NA
CASSYGEVGSPLHF
TGTGCCAGCAGTTATGGAGAAGTGGGTTCACCCCTCCACTTT
>NA|TRBV10-3|TRBJ1-6|NA
CAISAGYGKPLHF
TGTGCCATCAGTGCAGGGTACGGTAAACCCCTCCACTTT
>NA|TRBV3-1/TRBV3-2|TRBJ1-6|NA
CASSRVGGSPLHF
TGTGCCAGCAGCCGGGTCGGAGGTTCACCCCTCCACTTT
>NA|TRBV7-2|TRBJ1-5|NA
CASLLDGGGNWQPQHF
TGTGCCAGCCTCTTAGACGGGGGGGGTAATTGGCAGCCCCAGCATTTT
>NA|TRBV10-3|TRBJ2-7|NA
CAISDLGYEQYF
TGTGCCATCAGTGACCTAGGATACGAGCAGTACTTC
>TRBD2|TRBV19|TRBJ2-1|NA
CASSPGLAGGPGYNEQFF
TGTGCCAGTAGTCCGGGGCTAGCGGGAGGGCCAGGGTACAATGAGCAGTTCTTC